The clone carrying this T cell receptor beta chain appeared a few times. No antigen is known for it. Clones were sequenced by immunoSEQ multiplex PCR, and TCRdb holds only the in-frame ones, with some missing. The sample includes some 7,100 clones, roughly 58% of them seen just once. V was trimmed by 4 bases and J by 6 bases, leaving 5 bases between them. CDR3 length equals 10 residues. Germline assignment: CDR1 SGHTS and CDR2 YDEGEE. This sample is part of a study of tumor-infiltrating lymphocytes in localized non-small cell lung cancer. General study results and limits: Different pieces of the same tissue went to different assays, confounding technical variation with intratumor heterogeneity.

The TCR comes from a human donor with non-small cell lung cancer. Sequenced: lung tumor tissue. This rearrangement joins TRBV5-8 to TRBJ2-7; D unclear. CDR3 in DNA: TGTGCCAGCAGCCCCCTCGAGCAGTACTTC. Encoded protein: CASSPLEQYF.